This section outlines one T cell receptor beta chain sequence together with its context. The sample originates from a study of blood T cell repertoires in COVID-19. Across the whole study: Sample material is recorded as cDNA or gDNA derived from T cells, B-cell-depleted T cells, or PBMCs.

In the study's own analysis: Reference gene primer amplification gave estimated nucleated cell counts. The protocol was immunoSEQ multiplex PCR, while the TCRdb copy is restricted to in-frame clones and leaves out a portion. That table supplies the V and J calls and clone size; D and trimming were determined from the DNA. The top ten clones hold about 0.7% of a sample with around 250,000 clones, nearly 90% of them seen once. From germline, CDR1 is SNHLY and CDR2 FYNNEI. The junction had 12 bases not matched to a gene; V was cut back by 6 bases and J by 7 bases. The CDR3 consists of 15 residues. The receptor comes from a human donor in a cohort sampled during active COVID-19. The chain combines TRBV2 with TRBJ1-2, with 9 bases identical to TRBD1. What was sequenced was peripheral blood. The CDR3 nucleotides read TGTGCCAGCAGAGGGGTCAGGGACAGGGATATTGGCTACACCTTC. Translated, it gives CASRGVRDRDIGYTF.